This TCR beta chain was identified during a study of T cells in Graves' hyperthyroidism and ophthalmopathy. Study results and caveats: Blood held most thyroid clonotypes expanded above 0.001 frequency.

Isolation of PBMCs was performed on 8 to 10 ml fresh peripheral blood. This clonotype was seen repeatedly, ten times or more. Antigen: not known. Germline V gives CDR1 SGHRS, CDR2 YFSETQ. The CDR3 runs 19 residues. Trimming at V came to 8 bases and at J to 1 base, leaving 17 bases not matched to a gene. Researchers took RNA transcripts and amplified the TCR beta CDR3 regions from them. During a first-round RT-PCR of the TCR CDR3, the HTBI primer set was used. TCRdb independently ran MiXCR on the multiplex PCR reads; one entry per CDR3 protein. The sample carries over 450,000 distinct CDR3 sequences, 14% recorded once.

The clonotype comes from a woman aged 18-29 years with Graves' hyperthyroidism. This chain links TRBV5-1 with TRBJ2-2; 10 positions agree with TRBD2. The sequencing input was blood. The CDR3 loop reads CARSTPLGASGRNTGELFF. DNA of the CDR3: TGCGCCAGAAGCACCCCCCTGGGCGCTAGCGGGAGGAACACCGGGGAGCTGTTTTTT.